The present T cell receptor (beta chain) was sequenced within a study of blood T cell repertoires in COVID-19. This clone was counted once. Only in-frame clones appear in the TCRdb table, and some are missing; sequencing was by immunoSEQ multiplex PCR. The sample comprises more than 350,000 clones, around 91% of which are singletons, and around 1% rests with the top ten. This CDR3 contains 17 residues. Germline values: CDR1 SGHTA, CDR2 FQGNSA. V gave up 4 bases and J gave up 3 bases; unmatched junction bases: 12. The chain combines TRBV7-2 with TRBJ2-3; 8 bases are shared with TRBD2. The material sequenced was PBMCs or T cells enriched from blood (not recorded which). This clonotype was sampled from a man aged 18 to 29 who had recovered from COVID-19. CDR3 coding DNA: TGTGCCAGCAGCTGGAACCAACTAGCGGCGAAGACAGATACGCAGTATTTT. Translated: CASSWNQLAAKTDTQYF.